The 5 T cell receptor beta chains below all came from one sample that was sequenced in a study of blood T cell repertoires in COVID-19 (dated by TCRdb to 2019 to 2021). The library was produced with the immunoSEQ multiplex PCR assay. TCRdb provides this immuneACCESS table in a form limited to in-frame rearrangements. Some clones are lacking; in checked studies, under half of them reflect an unresolved V gene, and why the rest are absent is not known. Counted in this sample were 300,000 to 450,000 clones; around 87% of them appeared once. About 10% of the sample lies in the top ten. Sequencing was carried out using peripheral blood. The receptors derive from a woman aged 25 to 39 with COVID-19, enrolled during active disease.

The sample holds one count of this clone. CDR3 coding DNA: TGCGCCAGCAGCTTTGGGAGTAACTATGGCTACACCTTC. This codes for CASSFGSNYGYTF. The rearrangement uses TRBV5-1 and TRBJ1-2; D unresolved. Germline V CDR1 and CDR2: SGHRS, YFSETQ. Trimming cost V 2 bases and J 1 base, with 6 bases left between them. The CDR3 runs to 13 residues.

V and J are TRBV7-9 and TRBJ1-5, with D perhaps matching TRBD1 (5 bases). Trimming pared 4 bases from V and 0 bases from J, leaving 10 bases between. Germline loops: CDR1 SEHNR, CDR2 FQNEAQ (reference sequence). CDR3 length: 15 amino acids. The DNA for the CDR3 is TGTGCCAGCAGCTGGGGCCTTTATAGCAATCAGCCCCAGCATTTT. This translates into CASSWGLYSNQPQHF.

Written as DNA, the CDR3 is TGTGCCGTTCGAACTGAAACTCGGGATGAAAAACTGTTTTTT. This encodes CAVRTETRDEKLFF. The chain uses TRBV6-5 and TRBJ1-4, with no clear D. The CDR3 is 14 residues long. Trimming removed 11 bases from V and 6 bases from J, with 19 bases in between. The germline V gene has CDR1 MNHEY and CDR2 SVGAGI.

This clone has a single count. The V call is TRBV5-1, the J call TRBJ2-7; 8 bases match TRBD1. There are 15 residues in the CDR3. Germline V gives CDR1 SGHRS, CDR2 YFSETQ. The V and J ends lost 3 bases and 2 bases, in that order; junction bases with no gene match: 7. CDR3 sequence reads: CASSSRQGRAYEQYF. CDR3 bases: TGCGCCAGCAGCTCAAGACAGGGGCGAGCCTACGAGCAGTACTTC.

The chain uses TRBV28 and TRBJ1-1; weak D call: TRBD1 (5 bases). This CDR3 comprises 14 residues. CDR1 is MDHEN and CDR2 is SYDVKM in the germline V gene. Trimming cost V 5 bases and J 0 bases, with 10 bases left between them. The CDR3 DNA reads as TGTGCCAGCAGTCTCCCCAGGGTGAACACTGAAGCTTTCTTT. It translates to CASSLPRVNTEAFF.